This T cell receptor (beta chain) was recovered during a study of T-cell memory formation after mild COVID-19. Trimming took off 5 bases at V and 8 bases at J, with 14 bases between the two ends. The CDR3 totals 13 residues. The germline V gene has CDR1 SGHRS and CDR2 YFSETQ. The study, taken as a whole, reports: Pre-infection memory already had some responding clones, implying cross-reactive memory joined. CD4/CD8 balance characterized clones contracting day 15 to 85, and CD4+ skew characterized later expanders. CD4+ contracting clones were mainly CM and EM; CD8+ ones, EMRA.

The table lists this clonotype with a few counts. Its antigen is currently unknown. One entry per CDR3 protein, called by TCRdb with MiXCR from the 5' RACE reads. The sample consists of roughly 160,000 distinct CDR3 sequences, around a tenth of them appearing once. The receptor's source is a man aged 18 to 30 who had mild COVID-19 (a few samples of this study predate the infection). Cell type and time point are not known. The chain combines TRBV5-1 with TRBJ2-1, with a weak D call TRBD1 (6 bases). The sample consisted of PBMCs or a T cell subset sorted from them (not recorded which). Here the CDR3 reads CASREGAGDEQFF. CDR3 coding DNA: TGCGCCAGCAGGGAAGGGGCAGGGGATGAGCAGTTCTTC.